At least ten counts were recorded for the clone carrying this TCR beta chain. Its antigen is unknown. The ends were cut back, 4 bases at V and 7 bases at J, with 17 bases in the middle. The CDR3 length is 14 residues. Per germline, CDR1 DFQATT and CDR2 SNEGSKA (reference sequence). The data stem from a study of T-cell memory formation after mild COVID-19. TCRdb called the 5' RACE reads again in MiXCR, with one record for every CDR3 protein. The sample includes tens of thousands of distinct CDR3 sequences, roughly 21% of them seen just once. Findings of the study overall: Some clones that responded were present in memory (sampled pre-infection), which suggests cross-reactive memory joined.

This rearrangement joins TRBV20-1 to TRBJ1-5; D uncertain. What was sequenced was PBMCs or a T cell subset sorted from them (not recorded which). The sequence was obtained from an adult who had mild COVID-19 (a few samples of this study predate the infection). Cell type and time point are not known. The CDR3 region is CSAIPRRSGQPQHF. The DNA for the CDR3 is TGCAGTGCTATTCCGCGGAGATCGGGGCAGCCCCAGCATTTT.